Given below is one T cell receptor beta chain in context. In the 2 weeks before study entry, exposed participants met a COVID-19 case, which was PCR-confirmed or clinician-diagnosed. This table comes from immunoSEQ multiplex PCR, and its TCRdb copy is limited to in-frame clones, with some not included. The data hold about 300,000 clones, with 85% to 90% observed a single time. Germline CDR1 SGHDT, CDR2 YYEEEE. This CDR3 spans 15 amino acids. Trimming at V came to 5 bases and at J to 4 bases, leaving 6 bases not matched to a gene. This entry belongs to a study of blood T cell repertoires in COVID-19. On the study more broadly: Some COVID-19 samples were acute and others convalescent; all came from the United States, Italy and Spain.

V usage is TRBV5-6 and J usage is TRBJ2-2; the match to TRBD1 covers 9 bases. The receptor's source is a woman in her forties or fifties who had been exposed to COVID-19. Material for sequencing was PBMCs or T cells enriched from blood (not recorded which). CDR3 sequence: CASSRDRAFTGELFF. CDR3 sequence (DNA): TGTGCCAGCAGTCGGGACAGGGCGTTCACCGGGGAGCTGTTTTTT.